This TCR beta chain emerged from a study of blood T cell repertoires in COVID-19 (dated by TCRdb to 2019 to 2021). Concerning the study at large: The collaborator samples originated in the United States, Italy and Spain and spanned the acute and convalescent phases of COVID-19. The material from the prospective study consisted of cDNA or gDNA derived from T cells, B-cell-depleted T cells, or PBMCs. The samples were drawn from the first 160 participants of the ongoing ImmuneRACE study and from 1,254 subjects provided by 6 global collaborators. The dataset comprised deeply sampled blood TCRbeta repertoires from subjects exposed to, actively infected with, or recovered from COVID-19. Where available, HLA class I and class II types were taken from metadata supplied by the sample provider and were not determined by assay-based typing. The repertoires were released in a freely available public database meant as a resource for research on the immune response to SARS-CoV-2. Sample metadata almost always included a de-identified subject ID, COVID-19 status, age in years and sex.

Samples from volunteer blood donors who had recovered from COVID-19 were contributed by a second Seattle source. Collaborating institutions collected whole blood in K2EDTA tubes following their own protocols. For TCRbeta analysis, collaborators shipped samples as frozen whole blood, isolated PBMCs, or DNA extracted from either of those sample types. Points the paper makes about the study in general: How much clinical and demographic metadata was included differed by source and by participant, and the metadata was provided uncurated.

A note on this clone: Its target antigen remains unknown. Per-nucleotide qualities are absent, and no much larger clonotype sits a single base away.

The immunoSEQ Assay, a bias-controlled multiplex PCR, was used to amplify TCRbeta CDR3 regions from genomic DNA. The original pipeline was this. The number of nucleated cells in each sample was estimated by amplification of reference gene primers within the assay. To quantify the absolute abundance of each unique TCRbeta CDR3 rearrangement, sequence reads were collapsed and filtered. For each sample, productive Simpson clonality was calculated as the square root of Simpson's diversity index across productive rearrangements. In TCRdb, the immuneACCESS table is reduced to in-frame sequences with V and J assigned. These tables do not hold every clone; where another copy was compared, an unresolved V gene accounts for under half, and the others remain unexplained. V and J calls and clone size are copied from that table; D and trimming were computed from the DNA. The sample includes about 300,000 clones, with approximately 89% observed a single time. Clones ranked in the top ten supply under 8% of the sample.

CDR1 and CDR2, per the germline V gene, are SGHTA and FQGTGA. The CDR3 goes from the cysteine to the phenylalanine over 12 residues. Just CDR3 DNA is preserved here, 36 bases in frame from base 1. V is reduced by 8 bases and J by 9 bases, leaving a spacing of 14 bases between them. Material for sequencing was peripheral blood. This TCR was sampled from a woman aged 25 to 39 who had recovered from COVID-19. The chain employs TRBV7-3 and TRBJ2-1; a tentative D call is TRBD1 (6 bases match). At the DNA level, the sequence is TGTGCCAGCGGACAGTTTGGTAGTGAGCAGTTCTTC. Protein translation: CASGQFGSEQFF.